This TCR beta chain was recorded in a study of TIL therapy for anti-PD-1-resistant metastatic lung cancer. As for time point: pre-treatment sample, taken before nivolumab and TIL therapy. This CDR3 region has 14 residues. The V end was cut by 0 bases, the J end by 7 bases, with 11 bases between. The germline CDR1 and CDR2 sequences are SGHRS and YFSETQ. Sequencing used immunoSEQ v3. TCRdb's copy holds only in-frame clones and misses some; the assay was immunoSEQ multiplex PCR. The data contain 55,000 or so clones, 81% of them singletons. The chain uses TRBV5-1 and TRBJ2-1, with D possibly TRBD2 on 6 matching bases. Sequencing used blood, obtained at baseline. This receptor was identified in a person aged 25 to 85 with non-small cell lung cancer. The CDR3 here is CASSLDWGRNEQFF. CDR3 DNA sequence: TGCGCCAGCAGCTTGGACTGGGGGAGGAATGAGCAGTTCTTC.